The 12 T cell receptor beta chains below were found in one sample sequenced in a study of Graves' ophthalmopathy and Graves' hyperthyroidism (dated by TCRdb to the late 2010s). The run used an Illumina HiSeq 2000. For repertoire sequencing, TCR beta CDR3 regions were amplified from RNA transcripts. The first round was an RT-PCR using HTBI primers with the Qiagen OneStep RT-PCR kit, and this first round was followed by a second-round multiplex PCR, then size selection and purification. The public reads were reanalyzed by TCRdb: fastp trimming at Q25, MiXCR alignment, in-frame beta chains only. Duplicate CDR3 protein sequences are folded into a single record with the most common DNA and genes. In all, the sample holds about 230,000 distinct CDR3 sequences, and approximately 42% of those were seen once. The ten largest clones take up around 47% of the sample. The sequencing sample was made of peripheral blood. Every receptor here comes from an adult man with Graves' ophthalmopathy.

The rearrangement joins TRBV7-2 to TRBJ2-6; no clear D gene. Per the germline V gene, CDR1 is SGHTA and CDR2 is FQGNSA. Trimming stripped 5 bases from V and 3 bases from J, with 5 bases between. The CDR3 has 13 amino acids. CDR3 bases: TGTGCCAGCAGCGACCTTGGGGCCAACGTCCTGACTTTC. This codes for CASSDLGANVLTF.

V is TRBV19 and J is TRBJ2-7, with TRBD1 matching over 7 bases. The CDR3 is made up of 14 amino acids. Germline V gives CDR1 LNHDA, CDR2 SQIVND (reference sequence). J gave up 0 bases and V 8 bases, and 7 bases lay outside the gene matches. CDR3 DNA sequence: TGTGCCAGTCGAAAGACAGGGAGCTCCTACGAGCAGTACTTC. Protein: CASRKTGSSYEQYF.

The rearrangement uses TRBV20-1 and TRBJ2-5; D unclear. The CDR3 spans 16 residues. The V gene lost 5 bases and the J gene lost 0 bases, with 19 bases spanning the gap. Germline values: CDR1 DFQATT, CDR2 SNEGSKA (reference sequence). The CDR3 loop is CSAEDLPGSYQETQYF. For the CDR3, the DNA is TGCAGTGCTGAGGACCTCCCTGGTTCGTACCAAGAGACCCAGTACTTC.

This chain joins TRBV24-1 and TRBJ2-2; 13 bases are shared with TRBD2. Unmatched junction bases numbered 7, after V lost 8 bases and J lost 5 bases. Germline CDR1 and CDR2: KGHDR and SFDVKD. This CDR3 is 16 amino acids long. CDR3 protein: CATKGTSGTSTGELFF. The DNA of the CDR3 is TGTGCCACCAAAGGGACTAGCGGGACCTCTACCGGGGAGCTGTTTTTT.

At least ten counts were recorded for this clonotype. The chain combines TRBV2 with TRBJ1-2, with D tentatively TRBD1 (6 bases). The CDR3 consists of 11 residues. CDR1 is SNHLY, CDR2 FYNNEI, per germline. V lost 6 bases to trimming and J lost 7 bases, with 9 bases between them. CDR3 sequence: CASSLRGGYTF. The CDR3 DNA sequence: TGTGCCAGCAGCCTCAGGGGTGGCTACACCTTC.

The chain carries TRBV15 and TRBJ1-5; weak D call: TRBD1 (6 bases). Germline CDR1 and CDR2: LNHNV and YYDKDF (reference sequence). V was trimmed by 3 bases and J by 0 bases, leaving 12 bases between them. CDR3 size: 16 residues. CDR3: CATSSRGGYSNQPQHF. CDR3 DNA: TGTGCCACCAGCAGTAGAGGGGGTTATAGCAATCAGCCCCAGCATTTT.

This clonotype was observed at least ten times. J is TRBJ1-1 and V is TRBV29-1, with 7 bases lining up with TRBD1. The germline V gene has CDR1 SQVTM and CDR2 ANQGSEA. This CDR3 has 11 residues. The CDR3 nucleotides read TGCAGTGCTACAGGGGACACTGAAGCTTTCTTT. Amino acids: CSATGDTEAFF.

The rearrangement uses TRBV3-1 and TRBJ1-2; D unclear. This CDR3 spans 11 amino acids. V shed 1 base and J shed 13 bases, with 10 bases lying between them. Germline CDR1 reads LGHDT; CDR2 reads YNNKEL (reference sequence). CDR3 bases: TGTGCCAGCAGCCAAGGAGAGCCGCCCACCTTC. Protein sequence: CASSQGEPPTF. Filled out from reference TRBV3-1 and TRBJ1-2, the complete variable domain reads DTAVSQTPKYLVTQMGNDKSIKCEQNLGHDTMYWYKQDSKKFLKIMFSYNNKELIINETVPNRFSPKSPDKAHLNLHINSLELGDSAVYFCASSQGEPPTFGSGTRLTVV.

This clonotype was seen more than once but under ten times. The chain couples TRBV25-1 to TRBJ2-5; possible D gene TRBD1, 6 bases. Trimming removed 6 bases from V and 4 bases from J, with 18 bases in between. Germline V lookup: CDR1 MGHDK, CDR2 SYGVNS. The CDR3 loop spans 15 amino acids. DNA of the CDR3: TGTGCCAGCAGCGACCCCGCGAGGGGGTTAGAGACCCAGTACTTC. This encodes CASSDPARGLETQYF.

The chain has TRBV5-1 and TRBJ1-5, with TRBD1 matching 7 bases. The CDR3 totals 14 residues. Losses at the gene ends were 4 bases for V and 7 bases for J; bases not matched to a gene: 8. Germline CDR1 SGHRS, CDR2 YFSETQ. The CDR3 DNA reads as TGCGCCAGCAGCCCCGACAGGGCCGAACAGCCCCAGCATTTT. Residues: CASSPDRAEQPQHF.

This chain uses TRBV9 with TRBJ1-5; D ambiguous. V was trimmed by 5 bases and J by 6 bases, leaving 9 bases between them. The germline V gene encodes CDR1 SGDLS and CDR2 YYNGEE. The CDR3 sequence is 12 residues long. In nucleotides, the CDR3 is TGTGCCAGCAGTTCCTCATTTCAGCCCCAGCATTTT. Encoded protein: CASSSSFQPQHF. The full variable domain, completed using reference TRBV9 and TRBJ1-5, is DSGVTQTPKHLITATGQRVTLRCSPRSGDLSVYWYQQSLDQGLQFLIQYYNGEERAKGNILERFSAQQFPDLHSELNLSSLELGDSALYFCASSSSFQPQHFGDGTRLSIL.

On this clonotype itself: At one boundary the junction diverges from the germline segment, which might be a read error. The chain couples TRBV10-3 to TRBJ2-7; 14 bases map to TRBD2. This CDR3 spans 17 amino acids. Germline V gene sequence: CDR1 ENHRY, CDR2 SYGVKD. As DNA, the CDR3 is TGTGCCAGCAGTTCCGGGACTAGCGGGAGAGGGATGTACGAGCAGTACTTC. Amino acid sequence: CASSSGTSGRGMYEQYF.